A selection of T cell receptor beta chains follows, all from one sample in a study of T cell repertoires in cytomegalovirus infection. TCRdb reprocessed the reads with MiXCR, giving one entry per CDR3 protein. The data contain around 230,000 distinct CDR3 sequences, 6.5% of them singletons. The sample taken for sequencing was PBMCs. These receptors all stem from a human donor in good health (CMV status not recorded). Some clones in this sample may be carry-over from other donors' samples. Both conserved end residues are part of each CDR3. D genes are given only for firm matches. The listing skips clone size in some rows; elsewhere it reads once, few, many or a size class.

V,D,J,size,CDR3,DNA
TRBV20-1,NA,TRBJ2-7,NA,CSASSDLISYEQYF,TGCAGTGCCAGCTCGGACCTTATCTCCTACGAGCAGTACTTC
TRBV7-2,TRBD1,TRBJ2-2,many,CASSLDRGGELFF,TGTGCCAGCAGCCTTGACAGGGGCGGGGAGCTGTTTTTT
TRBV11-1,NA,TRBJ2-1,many,CASSLVEGLNRPYNEQFF,TGTGCCAGCAGCTTAGTTGAGGGACTCAACCGACCCTACAATGAGCAGTTCTTC
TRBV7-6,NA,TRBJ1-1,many,CASSLSFDSGAGAFF,TGTGCCAGCAGCTTGTCATTCGATTCAGGGGCTGGAGCTTTCTTT
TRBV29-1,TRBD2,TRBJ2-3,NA,CSVDGTSGGADTQYF,TGCAGCGTCGACGGGACTAGCGGGGGGGCAGATACGCAGTATTTT
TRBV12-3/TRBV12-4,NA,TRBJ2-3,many,CAIDQGHTDTQYF,TGTGCCATCGACCAGGGCCACACAGATACGCAGTATTTT
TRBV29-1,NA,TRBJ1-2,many,CSVETGLGYTF,TGCAGCGTTGAAACAGGGCTTGGCTACACCTTC
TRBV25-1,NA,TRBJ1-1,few,CASSALSGTEAFF,TGTGCCAGCAGTGCCCTAAGTGGGACTGAAGCTTTCTTT
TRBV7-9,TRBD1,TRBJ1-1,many,CASSRSQGMDTEAFF,TGTGCCAGCAGCCGGTCACAGGGGATGGACACTGAAGCTTTCTTT
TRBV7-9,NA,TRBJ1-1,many,CASEGNTEAFF,TGTGCCTCCGAGGGGAACACTGAAGCTTTCTTT
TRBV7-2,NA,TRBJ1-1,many,CASSPRTPGTEAFF,TGTGCCAGCAGCCCCCGGACACCCGGTACTGAAGCTTTCTTT
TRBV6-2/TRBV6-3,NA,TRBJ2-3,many,CASSFSPTSDTQYF,TGTGCCAGCAGCTTCTCCCCGACCTCAGATACGCAGTATTTT
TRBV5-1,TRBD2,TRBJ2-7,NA,CASSPAALAGTPYEQYF,TGCGCCAGCAGCCCAGCAGCACTAGCGGGCACACCCTACGAGCAGTACTTC
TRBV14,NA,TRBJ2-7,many,CASSQTAGSISEQYF,TGTGCCAGCAGCCAGACCGCTGGGTCAATTAGCGAGCAGTACTTC
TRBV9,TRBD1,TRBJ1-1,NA,CASSVTTGGGTEAFF,TGTGCCAGCAGCGTTACTACAGGGGGGGGTACTGAAGCTTTCTTT
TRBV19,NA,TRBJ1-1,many,CASSIAGVTEAFF,TGTGCCAGTAGTATTGCAGGGGTTACTGAAGCTTTCTTT
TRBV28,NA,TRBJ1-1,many,CASSFGGGSTEAFF,TGTGCCAGCAGTTTCGGCGGGGGCTCCACTGAAGCTTTCTTT
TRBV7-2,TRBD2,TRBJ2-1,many,CASSLWTSGGAGYNEQFF,TGTGCCAGCAGCTTATGGACTAGCGGGGGGGCAGGCTACAATGAGCAGTTCTTC
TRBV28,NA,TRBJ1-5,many,CASSLPNNQPQHF,TGTGCCAGCAGTTTACCGAACAATCAGCCCCAGCATTTT
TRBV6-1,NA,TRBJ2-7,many,CASSEFRSYEQYF,TGTGCCAGCAGTGAATTCAGGTCCTACGAGCAGTACTTC
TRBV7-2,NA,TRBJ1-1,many,CASSLATGFNTEAFF,TGTGCCAGCAGCTTAGCGACGGGGTTCAACACTGAAGCTTTCTTT
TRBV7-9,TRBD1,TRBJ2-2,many,CASSIPLTPGGTGELFF,TGTGCCAGCTCAATACCCCTTACCCCAGGGGGCACCGGGGAGCTGTTTTTT
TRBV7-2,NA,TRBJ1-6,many,CASRSPGTSSYNSPLHF,TGTGCCAGCAGGTCTCCGGGGACTAGCTCCTATAATTCACCCCTCCACTTT
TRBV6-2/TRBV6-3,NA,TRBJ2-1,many,CASRPPVINEQFF,TGTGCCAGCAGACCCCCCGTAATAAATGAGCAGTTCTTC
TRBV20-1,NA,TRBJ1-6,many,CSAIKGTDSPLHF,TGCAGTGCTATTAAGGGGACGGATTCACCCCTCCACTTT
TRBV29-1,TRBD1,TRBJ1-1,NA,CSAPDRGQRGPEAFF,TGCAGCGCCCCGGACAGGGGCCAAAGGGGGCCTGAAGCTTTCTTT
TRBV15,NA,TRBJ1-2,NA,CATSNTGGYTF,TGTGCCACCAGCAATACGGGAGGCTACACCTTC
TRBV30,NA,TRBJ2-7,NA,CAWSGPLGLESNEQYF,TGTGCCTGGAGTGGACCCCTCGGACTCGAAAGCAACGAGCAGTACTTC
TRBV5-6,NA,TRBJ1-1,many,CASSISLGSFNTEAFF,TGTGCCAGCAGCATCTCCCTGGGGAGCTTTAACACTGAAGCTTTCTTT
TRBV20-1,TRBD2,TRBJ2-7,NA,CSAREPQRGRNEQYF,TGCAGTGCTAGAGAACCCCAGCGGGGAAGGAACGAGCAGTACTTC
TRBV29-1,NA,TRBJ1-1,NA,CSVDPWVQELTEAFF,TGCAGCGTTGACCCGTGGGTACAGGAGCTCACTGAAGCTTTCTTT
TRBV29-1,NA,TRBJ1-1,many,CSVETSGSTEAFF,TGCAGCGTTGAAACGTCGGGGAGTACTGAAGCTTTCTTT
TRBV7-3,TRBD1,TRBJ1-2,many,CASSFTQGAYGYTF,TGTGCCAGCAGCTTCACCCAGGGGGCCTATGGCTACACCTTC
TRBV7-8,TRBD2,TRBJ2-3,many,CASSLRAGGTTDTQYF,TGTGCCAGCAGCCTCAGGGCGGGGGGGACCACAGATACGCAGTATTTT
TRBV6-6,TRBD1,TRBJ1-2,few,CASSPPPGQGNGYTF,TGTGCCAGCAGTCCCCCCCCGGGACAGGGGAACGGCTACACCTTC
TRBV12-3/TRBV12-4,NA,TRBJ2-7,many,CASSPQDSYEQYF,TGTGCCAGCAGTCCCCAGGACAGTTACGAGCAGTACTTC
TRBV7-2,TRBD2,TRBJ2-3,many,CASSPPSGAGDTQYF,TGTGCCAGCAGCCCCCCGAGCGGGGCGGGGGATACGCAGTATTTT
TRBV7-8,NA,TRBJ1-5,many,CASSLEGGGWQPQHF,TGTGCCAGCAGCTTAGAAGGCGGAGGGTGGCAGCCCCAGCATTTT
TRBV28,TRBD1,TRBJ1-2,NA,CASSLYPGGFYGYTF,TGTGCCAGCAGTTTATATCCAGGGGGCTTCTATGGCTACACCTTC
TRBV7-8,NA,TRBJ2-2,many,CASSSLAGATGELFF,TGTGCCAGCAGCTCTCTTGCGGGGGCCACCGGGGAGCTGTTTTTT
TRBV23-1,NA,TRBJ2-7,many,CASSQFWTSYEQYF,TGCGCCAGCAGTCAATTCTGGACTTCCTACGAGCAGTACTTC
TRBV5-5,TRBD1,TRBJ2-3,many,CASSWDRGQLTDTQYF,TGTGCCAGCAGCTGGGACAGGGGACAACTCACAGATACGCAGTATTTT
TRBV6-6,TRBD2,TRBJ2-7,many,CASSVPGGAYEQYF,TGTGCCAGCAGTGTCCCTGGGGGGGCCTACGAGCAGTACTTC
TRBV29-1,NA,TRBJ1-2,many,CSVEARRGYTF,TGCAGCGTTGAAGCAAGGCGCGGCTACACCTTC
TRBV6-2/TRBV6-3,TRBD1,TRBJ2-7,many,CASSWDRGYYEQYF,TGTGCCAGCAGTTGGGACAGGGGATACTACGAGCAGTACTTC
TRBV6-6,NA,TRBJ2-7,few,CASTPPGVPYEQYF,TGTGCCAGTACCCCCCCAGGGGTCCCCTACGAGCAGTACTTC